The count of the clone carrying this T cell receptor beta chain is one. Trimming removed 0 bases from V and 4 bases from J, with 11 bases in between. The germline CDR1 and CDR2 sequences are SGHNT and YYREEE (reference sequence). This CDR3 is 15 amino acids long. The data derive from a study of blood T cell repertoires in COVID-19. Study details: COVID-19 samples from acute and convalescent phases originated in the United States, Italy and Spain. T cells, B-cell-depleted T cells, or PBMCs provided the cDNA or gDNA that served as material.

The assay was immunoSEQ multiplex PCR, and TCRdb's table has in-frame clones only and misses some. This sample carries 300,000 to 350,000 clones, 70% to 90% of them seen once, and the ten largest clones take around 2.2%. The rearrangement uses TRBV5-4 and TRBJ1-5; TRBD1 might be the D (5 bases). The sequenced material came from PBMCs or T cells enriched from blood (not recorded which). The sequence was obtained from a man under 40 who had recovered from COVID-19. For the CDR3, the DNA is TGTGCCAGCAGCTTGGCCCCTGGGGCGAATCAGCCCCAGCATTTT. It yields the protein CASSLAPGANQPQHF.